These 15 T cell receptor beta chains came from one sample sequenced in a study of T cell repertoires in cytomegalovirus infection (dated by TCRdb to the late 2010s). For sequencing, an Illumina HiSeq 1500 was employed. TCRdb reran the public reads through fastp at Q25 and MiXCR, keeping productive beta chains. Identical CDR3 protein sequences are pooled into one entry, listed with their most common genes and DNA. The sample data list some 270,000 distinct CDR3 sequences, and about 17% of these were observed just once. The ten largest clones capture roughly 50% of the sample. Sequenced: CD8+ T cells from PBMCs. Source of these receptors: a human donor in good health (CMV status not recorded). Some clones in this sample may be carry-over from other donors' samples.

The gene calls are TRBV2 and TRBJ1-4, with 7 bases aligning to TRBD1. The CDR3 is made up of 15 amino acids. The germline V gene encodes CDR1 SNHLY and CDR2 FYNNEI. Losses at the gene ends were 3 bases for V and 10 bases for J; bases not matched to a gene: 11. The CDR3 protein is CASSDEGAPTGKLFF. The CDR3 bases are TGTGCCAGCAGTGACGAGGGGGCGCCGACTGGAAAACTGTTTTTT.

V gene TRBV7-9 combines with J gene TRBJ1-1; 7 positions match TRBD1. CDR3 length: 16 residues. The ends lost 2 bases at V and 3 bases at J; junction bases unmatched: 9. In germline, CDR1 is SEHNR, CDR2 FQNEAQ (reference sequence). The CDR3 DNA reads TGTGCCAGCAGCTTAAGACAGGGCGATCCGGACACTGAAGCTTTCTTT. This translates into CASSLRQGDPDTEAFF.

The table lists this clonotype with many counts. The rearrangement links TRBV7-8 to TRBJ2-5; a weak D match, TRBD2 (5 bases). This CDR3 is built from 14 residues. The V gene lost 3 bases and the J gene lost 0 bases, with 8 bases spanning the gap. Germline V gene lookup returns CDR1 SGHVS and CDR2 FQNEAQ. CDR3 nucleotides: TGTGCCAGCAGCTTTACTAGTCACCAAGAGACCCAGTACTTC. This gives the protein CASSFTSHQETQYF.

This clonotype was picked up a small number of times. The chain has TRBV18 and TRBJ2-1; 10 nucleotides match TRBD2. With V trimmed by 3 bases and J by 8 bases, 10 bases remained unmatched. This CDR3 is built from 16 residues. Germline CDR1 KGHSH, CDR2 LQKENI. The CDR3 DNA is TGTGCCAGCTCACCGTTGGCCAGCGGGGGGGATTATGAGCAGTTCTTC. This encodes CASSPLASGGDYEQFF.

The chain links TRBV5-1 to TRBJ1-2, with a weak D call TRBD1 (5 bases). Germline CDR1 is SGHRS and CDR2 is YFSETQ. The CDR3 is made up of 15 amino acids. With 4 bases removed from V and 6 bases from J, the gap between germline ends came to 19 bases. Here the CDR3 reads CASSPEGGVRHGYTF. The CDR3, as DNA: TGCGCCAGCAGCCCCGAAGGAGGGGTGAGACATGGCTACACCTTC. Complete variable domain (other parts from reference TRBV5-1 and TRBJ1-2): KAGVTQTPRYLIKTRGQQVTLSCSPISGHRSVSWYQQTPGQGLQFLFEYFSETQRNKGNFPGRFSGRQFSNSRSEMNVSTLELGDSALYLCASSPEGGVRHGYTFGSGTRLTVV.

The chain joins TRBV7-9 to TRBJ1-6; possible D gene TRBD1, 5 bases. The CDR3 covers 15 residues. Trimming cost V 5 bases and J 7 bases, with 15 bases left between them. Germline V lookup: CDR1 SEHNR, CDR2 FQNEAQ (reference sequence). For the CDR3, the DNA is TGTGCCAGCAGCCCCATCCGGGGCGCAAATTCACCCCTCCACTTT. Amino acids: CASSPIRGANSPLHF.

V usage is TRBV20-1 and J usage is TRBJ2-7; no clear D gene. CDR1 DFQATT and CDR2 SNEGSKA come from the germline V gene (reference sequence). Trimming shortened V by 4 bases and J by 3 bases, and 13 bases separated the two germline ends. The CDR3 extends over 13 amino acids. CDR3 amino acids: CSAIPLTYYEQYF. CDR3 sequence (DNA): TGCAGTGCTATACCCTTAACATACTACGAGCAGTACTTC.

V is TRBV7-9 and J is TRBJ2-5; D is possibly TRBD2 (5 bases). V shed 5 bases and J shed 7 bases, with 11 bases lying between them. The CDR3 loop spans 12 amino acids. In germline, CDR1 is SEHNR, CDR2 FQNEAQ (reference sequence). CDR3 residues: CASSPSRGTQYF. CDR3 DNA sequence: TGTGCCAGCAGCCCGAGCCGGGGGACCCAGTACTTC.

This clonotype was seen repeatedly, ten times or more. This chain joins TRBV7-9 and TRBJ2-7, with D perhaps TRBD2 (6 bases). Trimming left V 5 bases short and J 3 bases short, with 11 bases between. Germline CDR1 SEHNR, CDR2 FQNEAQ (reference sequence). CDR3 length: 13 amino acids. In DNA, the CDR3 is TGTGCCAGCAGCCCCGGAGGGCTCTACGAGCAGTACTTC. Its translation: CASSPGGLYEQYF. Complete variable domain (other parts from reference TRBV7-9 and TRBJ2-7): DTGVSQNPRHKITKRGQNVTFRCDPISEHNRLYWYRQTLGQGPEFLTYFQNEAQLEKSRLLSDRFSAERPKGSFSTLEIQRTEQGDSAMYLCASSPGGLYEQYFGPGTRLTVT.

The V and J genes are TRBV27 and TRBJ1-1; 7 bases line up with TRBD1. Per the germline V gene, CDR1 is MNHEY and CDR2 is SMNVEV (reference sequence). The J segment lost 1 base and the V segment lost 6 bases, leaving 14 bases of the junction unmatched. The CDR3 is made up of 17 amino acids. The CDR3 sequence is CASSPYTPGGWNTEAFF. As DNA, the CDR3 is TGTGCCAGCAGCCCATACACTCCAGGGGGGTGGAACACTGAAGCTTTCTTT.

This clonotype was found many times. The chain couples TRBV19 to TRBJ1-1, with D perhaps matching TRBD1 (6 bases). Germline lookup yields CDR1 LNHDA and CDR2 SQIVND (reference sequence). The CDR3 contains 15 residues. With 1 base removed from V and 4 bases from J, the gap between germline ends came to 13 bases. CDR3 loop: CASSIGAGVSTEAFF. CDR3 sequence (DNA): TGTGCCAGTAGTATAGGAGCAGGGGTTTCCACTGAAGCTTTCTTT. The full variable domain, completed using reference TRBV19 and TRBJ1-1, is DGGITQSPKYLFRKEGQNVTLSCEQNLNHDAMYWYRQDPGQGLRLIYYSQIVNDFQKGDIAEGYSVSREKKESFPLTVTSAQKNPTAFYLCASSIGAGVSTEAFFGQGTRLTVV.

The chain employs TRBV20-1 and TRBJ2-7; D might be TRBD2 (6 bases). Trimming left V 1 base short and J 1 base short, with 14 bases between. The CDR3 is 15 amino acids. The germline V gene encodes CDR1 DFQATT and CDR2 SNEGSKA (reference sequence). CDR3: CSARVVGGRSYEQYF. CDR3 nucleotides: TGCAGTGCTAGAGTGGTAGGAGGGAGGTCCTACGAGCAGTACTTC.

The CDR3 protein is CAVQTSGGNEQFF. The CDR3 DNA reads as TGCGCCGTACAGACTAGCGGGGGTAATGAGCAGTTCTTC. The rearrangement links TRBV5-1 to TRBJ2-1, with TRBD2 matching over 12 bases. The V segment lost 10 bases and the J segment 7 bases; nucleotides outside the gene matches: 6. The germline gives CDR1 SGHRS, CDR2 YFSETQ. The CDR3 consists of 13 residues.

This clonotype was detected many times. The rearrangement joins TRBV7-2 to TRBJ2-7; no reliable D call. Germline CDR1 reads SGHTA; CDR2 reads FQGNSA. V gave up 5 bases and J gave up 3 bases, with 11 bases separating them. This CDR3 region has 13 residues. CDR3 coding DNA: TGTGCCAGCAGCACCCGGCCCGACTACGAGCAGTACTTC. Protein product: CASSTRPDYEQYF.

This clonotype was picked up a small number of times. The chain combines TRBV3-1 with TRBJ2-5; D is ambiguous. This CDR3 contains 15 residues. V dropped 0 bases and J dropped 1 base, with 9 bases sitting between them. Germline values: CDR1 LGHDT, CDR2 YNNKEL (reference sequence). CDR3 protein: CASSQDWQTQETQYF. DNA of the CDR3: TGTGCCAGCAGCCAAGATTGGCAGACCCAAGAGACCCAGTACTTC.